The rows below give T cell receptor beta chains drawn from one sample of a study of blood T cell repertoires in COVID-19. Data came from immunoSEQ multiplex PCR; TCRdb stores just in-frame clones and leaves some out. The repertoire consists of approximately 100,000 clones, with 90% to 95% occurring once and the leading ten covering over 0.95%. Sequenced material: peripheral blood. The source of these receptors is a man aged 55 to 70 with acute or convalescent COVID-19. CDR3s include the opening cysteine and the closing phenylalanine or tryptophan. A D gene is named only where the DNA matches it firmly. For some rows the clone size is stated as once, few or many, or as a class when expanded; others skip it.

D | J | size | V | DNA | CDR3
NA | TRBJ1-3 | NA | TRBV7-2 | TGTGCCAGCAGCTTAGGGCCCCTAGGACAGCGGCGGAACACCATATATTTT | CASSLGPLGQRRNTIYF
NA | TRBJ1-3 | NA | TRBV6-2/TRBV6-3 | TGTGCCAGCAGTTACACGTGGGCTTCTGGAAACACCATATATTTT | CASSYTWASGNTIYF
TRBD1 | TRBJ2-5 | NA | TRBV4-1 | TGCGCCAGCAGCCTCGGACAGGGGGGAGAGACCCAGTACTTC | CASSLGQGGETQYF
TRBD2 | TRBJ2-2 | NA | TRBV27 | TGTGCCAGCAGTTGGGGCGGGAGTAGGCCCGGGGAGCTGTTTTTT | CASSWGGSRPGELFF
TRBD1 | TRBJ1-1 | NA | TRBV28 | TGTGCCAGCAGTTCCTCGGGACAGGGTGGCGGGGGGAACACTGAAGCTTTCTTT | CASSSSGQGGGGNTEAFF
NA | TRBJ1-1 | once | TRBV5-1 | TGCGCCAGCAATCCTCGGGACACCATGAACACTGAAGCTTTCTTT | CASNPRDTMNTEAFF
TRBD1 | TRBJ1-2 | NA | TRBV6-6 | TGTGCCAGCACCTCCTACCAGACAGGGGGTGGTTATGGCTACACCTTC | CASTSYQTGGGYGYTF
TRBD1 | TRBJ2-3 | NA | TRBV2 | TGTGCCAGCAATCAGGGGGTGAGCACAGATACGCAGTATTTT | CASNQGVSTDTQYF
NA | TRBJ1-2 | NA | TRBV5-4 | TGTGCCAGCAGCTTTCGTCAGGGGTATGGCTACACCTTC | CASSFRQGYGYTF
TRBD1 | TRBJ2-3 | NA | TRBV24-1 | TGTGCCACCAGTGACCTCGAGACAGGGGGCGGTACAGATACGCAGTATTTT | CATSDLETGGGTDTQYF
NA | TRBJ1-1 | NA | TRBV9 | TGTGCCAGCAGCGTCGCAGATAACACTGAAGCTTTCTTT | CASSVADNTEAFF
NA | TRBJ1-1 | NA | TRBV12-3/TRBV12-4 | TGTGCCAGCACTCCCATCGGGGGTACTGAAGCTTTCTTT | CASTPIGGTEAFF
NA | TRBJ1-1 | NA | TRBV19 | TGTGCCAGTAGTGTGACCAGGGGAATGAACACTGAAGCTTTCTTT | CASSVTRGMNTEAFF
TRBD1 | TRBJ1-1 | NA | TRBV2 | TGTGCCAGGGACAGGGGGCGCGACACTGAAGCTTTCTTT | CARDRGRDTEAFF
NA | TRBJ1-2 | NA | TRBV24-1 | TGTGCCACCAGGGGGGGGCAGGACTATGGCTACACCTTC | CATRGGQDYGYTF
NA | TRBJ1-2 | NA | TRBV3-1/TRBV3-2 | TGTGCCAGCAGCCAAGATCTCGGGGTAGACGGCTACACCTTC | CASSQDLGVDGYTF
NA | TRBJ2-2 | NA | TRBV19 | TGTGCCAGTATTAGGTCGGCAGGGGCGAACACCGGGGAGCTGTTTTTT | CASIRSAGANTGELFF
TRBD2 | TRBJ2-3 | NA | TRBV7-6 | TGTGCCAGCAGCTTAGCGAACCTAGCGGGGAGACCCACAGATACGCAGTATTTT | CASSLANLAGRPTDTQYF
TRBD1 | TRBJ2-2 | once | TRBV6-5 | TGTGCCACACGCCCTCAGACAGGGGGCACCGGGGAGCTGTTTTTT | CATRPQTGGTGELFF
NA | TRBJ1-4 | NA | TRBV12-3/TRBV12-4 | TGTGCCAGTAATGGAGGGAGTAATGAAAAACTGTTTTTT | CASNGGSNEKLFF
NA | TRBJ1-6 | NA | TRBV15 | TGTGCCACCAGCAGAGAAGTAGGGGCCCTCCACTTT | CATSREVGALHF
NA | TRBJ1-1 | NA | TRBV6-2/TRBV6-3 | TGTGCCAGCAGTCGTGGAGGACCCATGAACACTGAAGCTTTCTTT | CASSRGGPMNTEAFF